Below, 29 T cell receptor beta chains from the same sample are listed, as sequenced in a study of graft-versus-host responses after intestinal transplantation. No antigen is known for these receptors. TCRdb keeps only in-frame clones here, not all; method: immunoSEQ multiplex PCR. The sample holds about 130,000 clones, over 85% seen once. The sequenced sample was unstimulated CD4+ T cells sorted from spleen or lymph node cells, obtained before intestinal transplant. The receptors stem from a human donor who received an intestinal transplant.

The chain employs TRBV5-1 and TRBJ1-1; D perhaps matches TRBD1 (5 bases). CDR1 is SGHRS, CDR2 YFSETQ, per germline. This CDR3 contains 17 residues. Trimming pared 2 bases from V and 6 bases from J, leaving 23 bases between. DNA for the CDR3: TGCGCCAGCAGCTTTGTCTGGGACCGTTCGAGTTGGGCTGAAGCTTTCTTT. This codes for CASSFVWDRSSWAEAFF.

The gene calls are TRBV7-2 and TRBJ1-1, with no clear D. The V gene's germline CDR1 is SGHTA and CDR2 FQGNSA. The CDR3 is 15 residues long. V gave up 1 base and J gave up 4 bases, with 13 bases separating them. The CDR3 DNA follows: TGTGCCAGCAGCTTAGACCGGGGTGGGATCACTGAAGCTTTCTTT. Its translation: CASSLDRGGITEAFF.

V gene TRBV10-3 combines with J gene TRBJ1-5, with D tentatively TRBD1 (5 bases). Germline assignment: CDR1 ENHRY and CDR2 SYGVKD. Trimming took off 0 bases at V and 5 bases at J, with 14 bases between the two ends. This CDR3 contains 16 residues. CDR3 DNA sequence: TGTGCCATCAGTGAGTCGGGTACAGGATTTGATCAGCCCCAGCATTTT. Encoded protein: CAISESGTGFDQPQHF.

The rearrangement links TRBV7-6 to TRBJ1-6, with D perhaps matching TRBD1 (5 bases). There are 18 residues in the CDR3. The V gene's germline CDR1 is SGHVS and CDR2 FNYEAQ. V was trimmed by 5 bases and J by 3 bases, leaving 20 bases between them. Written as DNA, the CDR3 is TGTGCCAGCAGCCCCCGGACAATCACTAGGGACTATAATTCACCCCTCCACTTT. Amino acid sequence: CASSPRTITRDYNSPLHF.

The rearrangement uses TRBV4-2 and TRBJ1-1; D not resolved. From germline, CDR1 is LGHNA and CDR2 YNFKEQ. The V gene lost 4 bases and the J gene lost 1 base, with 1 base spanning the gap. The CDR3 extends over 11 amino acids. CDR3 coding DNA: TGTGCCAGCAGCCGGAACACTGAAGCTTTCTTT. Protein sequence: CASSRNTEAFF.

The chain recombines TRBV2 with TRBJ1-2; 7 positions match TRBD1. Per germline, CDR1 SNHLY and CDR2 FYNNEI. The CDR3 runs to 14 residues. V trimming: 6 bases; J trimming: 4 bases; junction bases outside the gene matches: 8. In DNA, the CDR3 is TGTGCCAGCAGCCCCTCGGGACAGCCCTATGGCTACACCTTC. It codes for CASSPSGQPYGYTF.

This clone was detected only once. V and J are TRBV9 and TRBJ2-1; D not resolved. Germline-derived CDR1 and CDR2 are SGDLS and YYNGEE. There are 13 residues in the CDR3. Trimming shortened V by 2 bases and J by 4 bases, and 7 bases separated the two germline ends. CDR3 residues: CASSVAQYNEQFF. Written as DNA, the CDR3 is TGTGCCAGCAGCGTGGCCCAATACAATGAGCAGTTCTTC.

CDR3 sequence reads: CASSQGGAYRRAKNIQYF. CDR3 sequence (DNA): TGCGCCAGCAGCCAGGGGGGGGCCTATAGAAGAGCCAAAAACATTCAGTACTTC. The chain recombines TRBV4-1 with TRBJ2-4; the D gene is possibly TRBD2 (7 bases). The CDR3 extends over 18 amino acids. The V end was cut by 3 bases, the J end by 0 bases, with 18 bases between. Germline CDR1 MGHRA, CDR2 YSYEKL.

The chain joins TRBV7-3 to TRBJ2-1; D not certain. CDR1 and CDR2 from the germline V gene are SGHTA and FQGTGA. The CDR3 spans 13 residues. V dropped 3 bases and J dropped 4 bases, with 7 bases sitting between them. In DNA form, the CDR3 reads TGTGCCAGCAGCTTCGGTGGATACAATGAGCAGTTCTTC. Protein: CASSFGGYNEQFF.

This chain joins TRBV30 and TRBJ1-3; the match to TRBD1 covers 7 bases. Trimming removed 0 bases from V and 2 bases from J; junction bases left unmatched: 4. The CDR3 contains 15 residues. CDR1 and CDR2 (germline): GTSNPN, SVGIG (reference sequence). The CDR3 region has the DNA TGTGCCTGGAGTGTACCGGGGACAGCTGGAAACACCATATATTTT. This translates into CAWSVPGTAGNTIYF.

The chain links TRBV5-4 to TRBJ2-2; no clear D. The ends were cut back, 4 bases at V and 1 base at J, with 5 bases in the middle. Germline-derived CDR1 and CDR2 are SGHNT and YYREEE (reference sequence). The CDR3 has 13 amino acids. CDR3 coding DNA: TGTGCCAGCAGCCGACGGAACACCGGGGAGCTGTTTTTT. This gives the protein CASSRRNTGELFF.

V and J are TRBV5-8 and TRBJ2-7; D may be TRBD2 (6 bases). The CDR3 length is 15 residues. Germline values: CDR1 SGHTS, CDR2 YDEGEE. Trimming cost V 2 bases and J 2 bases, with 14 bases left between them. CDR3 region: CASSLGGDTTYEQYF. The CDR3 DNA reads TGTGCCAGCAGCTTAGGCGGGGATACCACCTACGAGCAGTACTTC.

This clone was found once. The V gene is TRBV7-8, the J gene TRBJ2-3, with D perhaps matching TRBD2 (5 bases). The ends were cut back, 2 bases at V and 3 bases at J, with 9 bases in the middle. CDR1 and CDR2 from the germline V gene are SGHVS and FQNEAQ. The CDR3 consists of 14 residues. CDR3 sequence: CASSLLIATDTQYF. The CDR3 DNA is TGTGCCAGCAGCTTATTGATAGCGACAGATACGCAGTATTTT. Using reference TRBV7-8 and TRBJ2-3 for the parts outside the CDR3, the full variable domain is GAGVSQSPRYKVAKRGQDVALRCDPISGHVSLFWYQQALGQGPEFLTYFQNEAQLDKSGLPSDRFFAERPEGSVSTLKIQRTQQEDSAVYLCASSLLIATDTQYFGPGTRLTVL.

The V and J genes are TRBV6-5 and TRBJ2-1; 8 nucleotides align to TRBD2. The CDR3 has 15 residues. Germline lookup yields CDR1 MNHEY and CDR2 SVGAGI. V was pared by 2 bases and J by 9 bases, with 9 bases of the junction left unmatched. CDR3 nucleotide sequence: TGTGCCAGCAGTTACGGTAATAGCGGGGAGGGTGAGCAGTTCTTC. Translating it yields CASSYGNSGEGEQFF.

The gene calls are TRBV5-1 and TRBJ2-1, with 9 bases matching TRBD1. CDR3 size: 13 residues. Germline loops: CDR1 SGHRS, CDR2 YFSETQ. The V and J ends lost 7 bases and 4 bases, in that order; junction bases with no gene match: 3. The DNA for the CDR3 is TGCGCCAGCTCCGGGACAGGGTACAATGAGCAGTTCTTC. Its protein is CASSGTGYNEQFF. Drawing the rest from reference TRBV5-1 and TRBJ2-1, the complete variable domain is KAGVTQTPRYLIKTRGQQVTLSCSPISGHRSVSWYQQTPGQGLQFLFEYFSETQRNKGNFPGRFSGRQFSNSRSEMNVSTLELGDSALYLCASSGTGYNEQFFGPGTRLTVL.

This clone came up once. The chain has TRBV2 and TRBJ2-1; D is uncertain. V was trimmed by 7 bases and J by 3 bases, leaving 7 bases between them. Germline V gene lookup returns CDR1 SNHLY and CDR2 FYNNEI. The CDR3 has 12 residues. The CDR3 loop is CASTGGYNEQFF. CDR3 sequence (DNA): TGTGCCAGCACGGGTGGCTACAATGAGCAGTTCTTC.

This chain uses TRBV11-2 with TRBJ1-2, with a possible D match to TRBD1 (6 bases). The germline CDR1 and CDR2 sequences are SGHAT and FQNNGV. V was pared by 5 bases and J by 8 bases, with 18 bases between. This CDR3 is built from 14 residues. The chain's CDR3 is CASSPTRAQGGYTF. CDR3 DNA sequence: TGTGCCAGCAGCCCCACCCGGGCCCAGGGGGGCTACACCTTC.

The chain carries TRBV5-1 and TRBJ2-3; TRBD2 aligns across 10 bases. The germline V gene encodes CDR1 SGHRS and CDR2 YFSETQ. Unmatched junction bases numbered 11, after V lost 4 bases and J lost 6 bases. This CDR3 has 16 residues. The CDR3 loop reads CASSPTSSGGIDTQYF. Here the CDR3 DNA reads TGCGCCAGCAGCCCCACCTCTAGCGGGGGCATCGATACGCAGTATTTT.

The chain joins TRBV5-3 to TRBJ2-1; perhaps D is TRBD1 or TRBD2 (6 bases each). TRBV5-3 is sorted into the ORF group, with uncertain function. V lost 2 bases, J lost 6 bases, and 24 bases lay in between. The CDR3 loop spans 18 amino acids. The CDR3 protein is CARSFGGGLFSRLNEQFF. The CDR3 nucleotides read TGTGCCAGAAGCTTTGGAGGGGGACTTTTTTCCCGCCTCAATGAGCAGTTCTTC.

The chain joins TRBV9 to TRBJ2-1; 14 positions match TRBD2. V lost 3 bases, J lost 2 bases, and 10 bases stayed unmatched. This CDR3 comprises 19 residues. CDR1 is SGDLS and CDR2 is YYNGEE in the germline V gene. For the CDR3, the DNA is TGTGCCAGCAGCGGAAAGAAACCGGGACTAGCGGGGGCCTACAATGAGCAGTTCTTC. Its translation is CASSGKKPGLAGAYNEQFF.

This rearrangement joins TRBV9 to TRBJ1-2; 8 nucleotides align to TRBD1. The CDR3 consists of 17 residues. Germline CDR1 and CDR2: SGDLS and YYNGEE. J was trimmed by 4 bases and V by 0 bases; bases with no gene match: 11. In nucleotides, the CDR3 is TGTGCCAGCAGCGTAGGAGGGGGCGACAGGGGAGGCTATGGCTACACCTTC. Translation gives CASSVGGGDRGGYGYTF.

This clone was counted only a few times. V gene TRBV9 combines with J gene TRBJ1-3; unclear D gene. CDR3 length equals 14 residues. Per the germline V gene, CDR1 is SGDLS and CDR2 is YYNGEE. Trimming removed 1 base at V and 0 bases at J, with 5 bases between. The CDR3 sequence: CASSVRASGNTIYF. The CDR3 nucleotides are TGTGCCAGCAGCGTAAGGGCCTCTGGAAACACCATATATTTT.

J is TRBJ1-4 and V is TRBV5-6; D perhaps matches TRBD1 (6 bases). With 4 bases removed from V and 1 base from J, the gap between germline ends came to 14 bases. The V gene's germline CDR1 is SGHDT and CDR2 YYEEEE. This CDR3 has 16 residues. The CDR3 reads CASSPRQVGTNEKLFF. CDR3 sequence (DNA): TGTGCCAGCAGCCCCCGACAGGTTGGAACTAATGAAAAACTGTTTTTT. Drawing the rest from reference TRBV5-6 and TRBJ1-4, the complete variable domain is DAGVTQSPTHLIKTRGQQVTLRCSPKSGHDTVSWYQQALGQGPQFIFQYYEEEERQRGNFPDRFSGHQFPNYSSELNVNALLLGDSALYLCASSPRQVGTNEKLFFGSGTQLSVL.

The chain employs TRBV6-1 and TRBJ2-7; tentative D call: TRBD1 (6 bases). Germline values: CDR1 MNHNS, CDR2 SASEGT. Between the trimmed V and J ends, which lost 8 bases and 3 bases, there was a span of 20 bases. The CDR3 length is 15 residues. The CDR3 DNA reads TGTGCCAGCTCATCCAATCTTTTGACAGGCTACGAGCAGTACTTC. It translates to CASSSNLLTGYEQYF.

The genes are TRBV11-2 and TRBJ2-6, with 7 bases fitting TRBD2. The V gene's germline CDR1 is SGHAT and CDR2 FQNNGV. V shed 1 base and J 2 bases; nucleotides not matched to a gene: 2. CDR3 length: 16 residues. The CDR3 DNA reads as TGTGCCAGCAGCTTAGTGGCGGGGGCTGGGGCCAACGTCCTGACTTTC. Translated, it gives CASSLVAGAGANVLTF.

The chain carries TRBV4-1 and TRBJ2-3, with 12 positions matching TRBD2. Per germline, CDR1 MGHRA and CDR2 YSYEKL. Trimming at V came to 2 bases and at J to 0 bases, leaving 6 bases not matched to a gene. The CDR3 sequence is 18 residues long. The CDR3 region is CASSQRLAGEGSTDTQYF. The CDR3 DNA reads TGCGCCAGCAGCCAAAGACTAGCGGGGGAAGGGAGCACAGATACGCAGTATTTT.

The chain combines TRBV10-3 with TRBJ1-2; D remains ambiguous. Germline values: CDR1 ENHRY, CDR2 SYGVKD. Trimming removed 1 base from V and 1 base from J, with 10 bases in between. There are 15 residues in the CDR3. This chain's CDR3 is CAISEYPERNYGYTF. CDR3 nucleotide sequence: TGTGCCATCAGTGAGTATCCGGAGCGTAACTATGGCTACACCTTC.

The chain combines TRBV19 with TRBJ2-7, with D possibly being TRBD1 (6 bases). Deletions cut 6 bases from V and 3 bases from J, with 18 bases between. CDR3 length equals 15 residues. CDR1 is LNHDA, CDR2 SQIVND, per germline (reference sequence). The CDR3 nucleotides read TGTGCCAGTAGCCGAAACTGGGACACCATCTACGAGCAGTACTTC. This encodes CASSRNWDTIYEQYF.

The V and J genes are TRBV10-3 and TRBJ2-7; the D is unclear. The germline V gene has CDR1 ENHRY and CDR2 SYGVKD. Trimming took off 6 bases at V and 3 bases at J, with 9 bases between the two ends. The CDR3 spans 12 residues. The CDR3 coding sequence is TGTGCCATCAGCCCTATCCTCTACGAGCAGTACTTC. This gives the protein CAISPILYEQYF.